One and the same sample provided the 18 T cell receptor beta chains below, sequenced in a study of T cell responses to AZD1222 COVID-19 vaccine. TCRdb's copy holds only in-frame clones and misses some; the assay was immunoSEQ multiplex PCR. The sample lists roughly 77,000 clones, more than 90% occurring once. The starting material was peripheral blood, obtained 28 days after the second AZD1222 dose. The receptor set was obtained from an adult who received the AZD1222 COVID-19 vaccine.

This sequence joins TRBV24-1 and TRBJ2-5; 11 bases map to TRBD1. Germline V gives CDR1 KGHDR, CDR2 SFDVKD. Germline trimming cut 10 bases from V and 3 bases from J; bases unmatched to any gene: 3. The CDR3 is made up of 13 amino acids. The CDR3 sequence: CATGTGGEETQYF. The CDR3 DNA sequence: TGTGCCACAGGGACAGGGGGTGAAGAGACCCAGTACTTC.

The chain has TRBV6-5 and TRBJ1-5; D uncertain. This CDR3 spans 15 amino acids. The V gene lost 5 bases and the J gene lost 2 bases, with 13 bases spanning the gap. Per germline, CDR1 MNHEY and CDR2 SVGAGI. CDR3 DNA sequence: TGTGCCAGCAGTATCGGTCCGACGGGCAATCAGCCCCAGCATTTT. Amino acid sequence: CASSIGPTGNQPQHF.

This clone came up once. The genes are TRBV9 and TRBJ1-1, with D hard to call. Germline values: CDR1 SGDLS, CDR2 YYNGEE. This CDR3 comprises 15 residues. Trimming removed 0 bases at V and 5 bases at J, with 14 bases between. The CDR3 loop reads CASSVEEGLMTEAFF. The CDR3 DNA reads TGTGCCAGCAGCGTAGAGGAAGGGCTGATGACTGAAGCTTTCTTT.

This chain connects TRBV7-9 to TRBJ1-1; maybe TRBD1 (5 bases). CDR1 SEHNR and CDR2 FQNEAQ come from the germline V gene (reference sequence). This CDR3 comprises 12 residues. Trimming stripped 8 bases from V and 3 bases from J, with 10 bases between. CDR3 nucleotide sequence: TGTGCCAGCTGGGGGGAGGACACTGAAGCTTTCTTT. Its translation: CASWGEDTEAFF.

This rearrangement joins TRBV4-1 to TRBJ2-7; TRBD2 is a possible D gene (5 bases). V lost 1 base and J 3 bases, leaving 19 bases between the germline ends. CDR1 and CDR2 from the germline V gene are MGHRA and YSYEKL. The CDR3 is 17 amino acids. The CDR3 DNA reads TGCGCCAGCAGCCAAGCAGTACGGGGATGGGGAATCTACGAGCAGTACTTC. This encodes CASSQAVRGWGIYEQYF.

This chain joins TRBV7-9 and TRBJ2-7; tentative D call: TRBD2 (5 bases). This CDR3 is built from 12 residues. V was shortened by 2 bases and J by 3 bases, with 5 bases between the two germline ends. Looked up from germline, CDR1 is SEHNR and CDR2 is FQNEAQ (reference sequence). CDR3 residues: CASSLSGYEQYF. CDR3 in DNA: TGTGCCAGCAGCTTAAGCGGCTACGAGCAGTACTTC.

This chain joins TRBV6-5 and TRBJ1-5; D unresolved. CDR1 and CDR2 from the germline V gene are MNHEY and SVGAGI. The V gene lost 7 bases and the J gene lost 11 bases, with 18 bases spanning the gap. The CDR3 consists of 13 residues. The CDR3 coding sequence is TGTGCCAGCACAAGGACCGGCGAAAACGCCCAGCATTTT. Translation: CASTRTGENAQHF.

The chain links TRBV24-1 to TRBJ2-3; D call uncertain. Germline CDR1 and CDR2: KGHDR and SFDVKD. The CDR3 loop spans 14 amino acids. Trimming stripped 2 bases from V and 4 bases from J, with 9 bases between. As DNA, the CDR3 is TGTGCCACCAGTGATTGGGGTACGGCAGATACGCAGTATTTT. Translated, it gives CATSDWGTADTQYF.

The table lists this clone with a few counts. The rearrangement links TRBV2 to TRBJ2-7; TRBD1 agrees at 12 bases. Germline trimming cut 6 bases from V and 7 bases from J; bases unmatched to any gene: 7. Germline V CDR1 and CDR2: SNHLY, FYNNEI. This CDR3 is built from 14 residues. CDR3 sequence reads: CASRTGTGGEEQYF. In DNA form, the CDR3 reads TGTGCCAGCAGGACCGGGACAGGGGGCGAAGAGCAGTACTTC.

A single count supports this clone. The CDR3 region is CASSYDYRGTGELFF. The CDR3 DNA reads as TGTGCCAGCAGTTATGACTACCGAGGCACCGGGGAGCTGTTTTTT. The J gene is TRBJ2-2, the V gene TRBV6-2 or TRBV6-3, with D possibly TRBD2 on 5 matching bases. V shed 3 bases and J shed 4 bases, with 12 bases lying between them. Germline V lookup: CDR1 MNHEY, CDR2 SVGEGT. The CDR3 totals 15 residues.

The V call is TRBV5-1, the J call TRBJ2-3; D not resolved. Germline V gene lookup returns CDR1 SGHRS and CDR2 YFSETQ. With 4 bases removed from V and 0 bases from J, the gap between germline ends came to 12 bases. This CDR3 is built from 15 residues. The CDR3 reads CASSEAVSSTDTQYF. Written as DNA, the CDR3 is TGCGCCAGCAGCGAAGCAGTATCTAGCACAGATACGCAGTATTTT. The variable domain in full, with the rest retrieved from reference TRBV5-1 and TRBJ2-3, is KAGVTQTPRYLIKTRGQQVTLSCSPISGHRSVSWYQQTPGQGLQFLFEYFSETQRNKGNFPGRFSGRQFSNSRSEMNVSTLELGDSALYLCASSEAVSSTDTQYFGPGTRLTVL.

This chain joins TRBV7-2 and TRBJ1-5; D perhaps matches TRBD1 (5 bases). Germline V CDR1 and CDR2: SGHTA, FQGNSA. The CDR3 has 15 residues. The germline V and J ends were trimmed by 5 bases and 4 bases, with 15 bases remaining between them. The CDR3 DNA sequence: TGTGCCAGCAGCCCTCGACAGTCTCGTAATCAGCCCCAGCATTTT. It translates to CASSPRQSRNQPQHF. The full variable domain, with the rest looked up from reference TRBV7-2 and TRBJ1-5, is GAGVSQSPSNKVTEKGKDVELRCDPISGHTALYWYRQSLGQGLEFLIYFQGNSAPDKSGLPSDRFSAERTGGSVSTLTIQRTQQEDSAVYLCASSPRQSRNQPQHFGDGTRLSIL.

J is TRBJ2-3 and V is TRBV19; perhaps D is TRBD1 or TRBD2 (5 bases each). CDR3 size: 14 residues. V was cut by 8 bases and J by 6 bases, with 18 bases left in between. The germline V gene has CDR1 LNHDA and CDR2 SQIVND (reference sequence). The CDR3 sequence: CASSTGTLADTQYF. In DNA, the CDR3 is TGTGCCAGTTCTACCGGGACCCTGGCGGATACGCAGTATTTT.

V gene TRBV9 combines with J gene TRBJ2-2; 10 positions agree with TRBD1. The CDR3 contains 18 residues. Germline CDR1 reads SGDLS; CDR2 reads YYNGEE. The ends lost 3 bases at V and 3 bases at J; junction bases unmatched: 11. The CDR3 sequence: CASSAPLRDRGYTGELFF. The CDR3 nucleotides read TGTGCCAGCAGCGCCCCTCTCCGGGACAGGGGTTACACCGGGGAGCTGTTTTTT.

The V call is TRBV7-2, the J call TRBJ2-5, with TRBD2 matching 7 bases. Germline loops: CDR1 SGHTA, CDR2 FQGNSA. The CDR3 length is 13 residues. Unmatched junction bases numbered 4, after V lost 4 bases and J lost 5 bases. Here the CDR3 reads CASSYAGEETQYF. Written as DNA, the CDR3 is TGTGCCAGCAGCTACGCGGGAGAGGAGACCCAGTACTTC.

The rearrangement joins TRBV9 to TRBJ2-3, with D unclear. The CDR3 totals 15 residues. Germline V gene sequence: CDR1 SGDLS, CDR2 YYNGEE. Trimming left V 0 bases short and J 1 base short, with 9 bases between. In DNA form, the CDR3 reads TGTGCCAGCAGCGTAGTCACGGCGGGCACAGATACGCAGTATTTT. Translation gives CASSVVTAGTDTQYF.

The chain employs TRBV9 and TRBJ2-4, with D tentatively TRBD1 or TRBD2 (5 bases each). The CDR3 consists of 14 residues. Trimming shortened V by 3 bases and J by 0 bases, and 7 bases separated the two germline ends. Germline loops: CDR1 SGDLS, CDR2 YYNGEE. DNA of the CDR3: TGTGCCAGCAGCGGGGACCTAGCCAAAAACATTCAGTACTTC. Protein: CASSGDLAKNIQYF.

The J gene is TRBJ1-1, the V gene TRBV6-6; no clear D gene. CDR3 length: 15 amino acids. Per the germline V gene, CDR1 is MNHNY and CDR2 is SVGAGI (reference sequence). The V end was cut by 2 bases, the J end by 8 bases, with 18 bases between. The chain's CDR3 is CASSYSAYSNMEAFF. In nucleotides, the CDR3 is TGTGCCAGCAGTTACAGCGCATATTCGAACATGGAAGCTTTCTTT.